Listed below are T cell receptor beta chains from one sample, sequenced in a study of T cells in localized non-small cell lung cancer. The method was immunoSEQ multiplex PCR; TCRdb's version includes in-frame clones alone and lacks a portion of them. Of around 70,000 clones in the sample, about nine tenths were seen once. Sample: peripheral blood, taken before any cancer treatment. Receptors were obtained from a male donor aged 60 or older with stage III squamous cell lung carcinoma. Both conserved end residues are trimmed from each CDR3. Rows give clone size only sometimes, using once, few, many, or a class for an expanded clone.

j_call: TRBJ1-2
clone_size: once
v_call: TRBV6-1
cdr3_aa: ASSENLQPFYGYT

j_call: TRBJ2-1
clone_size: -
v_call: TRBV30
cdr3_aa: AWSAGGSGGEQF

j_call: TRBJ1-4
clone_size: -
v_call: TRBV29-1
cdr3_aa: SVEDGVRSI

j_call: TRBJ2-5
clone_size: -
v_call: TRBV25-1
cdr3_aa: ASSELGKLTSKETQY

j_call: TRBJ1-6
clone_size: -
v_call: TRBV11-1
cdr3_aa: ASSKLTGQGNSPLH

j_call: TRBJ1-1
clone_size: -
v_call: TRBV28
cdr3_aa: ASSLPGQGVNGW

j_call: TRBJ1-2
clone_size: -
v_call: TRBV6-5
cdr3_aa: ASSYDRINYGYT

j_call: TRBJ2-4
clone_size: -
v_call: TRBV5-4
cdr3_aa: ASSWATGGGTKNIQY

j_call: TRBJ2-3
clone_size: -
v_call: TRBV5-1
cdr3_aa: ASQAGGRQSTDTQY

j_call: TRBJ2-7
clone_size: -
v_call: TRBV27
cdr3_aa: ASSFDGTTKQY

j_call: TRBJ2-1
clone_size: -
v_call: TRBV11-2
cdr3_aa: ASSGGTSGGLYNEQF

j_call: TRBJ1-2
clone_size: once
v_call: TRBV28
cdr3_aa: AGSSGGVGYGYT

j_call: TRBJ2-7
clone_size: -
v_call: TRBV6-1
cdr3_aa: ASMLNREGEQY

j_call: TRBJ2-5
clone_size: -
v_call: TRBV29-1
cdr3_aa: SVGTGTAETQY